The clone carrying this TCR beta chain has only one observation. V was pared by 8 bases and J by 4 bases, with 11 bases between. Germline V gene data show CDR1 as SGHAT and CDR2 as FQNNGV. CDR3 length: 12 residues. These data are taken from a study of T cell changes during pregnancy in multiple sclerosis. The assay was immunoSEQ multiplex PCR, and TCRdb's table has in-frame clones only and misses some. The sample records about 65,000 clones, approximately 92% being singletons. This receptor was identified in a female donor in good health, enrolled as a control in a pregnancy study. The chain has TRBV11-2 and TRBJ1-2; no definite D call. Material: CD8+ T cells from peripheral blood mononuclear cells, obtained in the third trimester of pregnancy. CDR3 protein: CASGDIVYGYTF. The DNA for the CDR3 is TGTGCCAGCGGCGACATAGTCTATGGCTACACCTTC.